The rows below give T cell receptor beta chains drawn from one sample of a study of shared clonotypes between healthy human individuals. Assay used: immunoSEQ multiplex PCR; TCRdb lists only in-frame clones, some missing. This sample has 650,000 to 700,000 clones, with around 90% found just once. Sequenced: memory CD8+ T cells from PBMCs. The origin of the receptors is a man younger than 35 in good health. Some clones in this sample may be carry-over from other donors' samples. Both conserved end residues are part of each CDR3. Fields, in order: clone size, D gene, J gene, V gene, CDR3 protein, CDR3 DNA. D genes are given only for firm matches. Size is omitted from some rows. Given values are once, few, many or a class for expanded clones.

clone size: NA; D gene: TRBD1; J gene: TRBJ2-1; V gene: TRBV10-3; CDR3 protein: CAISGEDRAVYNEQFF; CDR3 DNA: TGTGCCATCAGCGGAGAGGACAGGGCTGTTTACAATGAGCAGTTCTTC
clone size: NA; D gene: NA; J gene: TRBJ1-1; V gene: TRBV6-5; CDR3 protein: CASSKDRSAFF; CDR3 DNA: TGTGCCAGCAGTAAGGACAGATCAGCTTTCTTT
clone size: NA; D gene: TRBD2; J gene: TRBJ2-7; V gene: TRBV6-1; CDR3 protein: CASRAAGGPHEQYF; CDR3 DNA: TGTGCCAGTAGGGCGGCGGGAGGGCCCCACGAGCAGTACTTC
clone size: once; D gene: NA; J gene: TRBJ2-7; V gene: TRBV29-1; CDR3 protein: CSVERGDRYYEQYF; CDR3 DNA: TGCAGCGTTGAGCGCGGGGACAGATACTACGAGCAGTACTTC
clone size: NA; D gene: TRBD2; J gene: TRBJ2-7; V gene: TRBV27; CDR3 protein: CASSLLGLAASSYEQYF; CDR3 DNA: TGTGCCAGCAGTCTTCTAGGACTAGCCGCTAGCTCCTACGAGCAGTACTTC
clone size: NA; D gene: NA; J gene: TRBJ2-1; V gene: TRBV13; CDR3 protein: CASSLVPYNEQFF; CDR3 DNA: TGTGCCAGCAGCTTAGTGCCCTACAATGAGCAGTTCTTC
clone size: few; D gene: TRBD1; J gene: TRBJ1-5; V gene: TRBV10-3; CDR3 protein: CAISDGTVNQPQHF; CDR3 DNA: TGTGCCATCAGTGACGGGACAGTCAATCAGCCCCAGCATTTT
clone size: NA; D gene: NA; J gene: TRBJ2-1; V gene: TRBV6-4; CDR3 protein: CASSDRGDGGPNEQFF; CDR3 DNA: TGTGCCAGCAGCGATAGAGGTGACGGCGGGCCGAATGAGCAGTTCTTC
clone size: NA; D gene: NA; J gene: TRBJ2-5; V gene: TRBV7-9; CDR3 protein: CASSPHWENQETQYF; CDR3 DNA: TGTGCCAGCAGCCCCCACTGGGAAAACCAAGAGACCCAGTACTTC
clone size: NA; D gene: NA; J gene: TRBJ2-5; V gene: TRBV13; CDR3 protein: CASSLEGEETQYF; CDR3 DNA: TGTGCCAGCAGCTTAGAGGGCGAAGAGACCCAGTACTTC
clone size: NA; D gene: TRBD2; J gene: TRBJ2-1; V gene: TRBV6-6; CDR3 protein: CASSYSGERDWDEQFF; CDR3 DNA: TGTGCCAGCAGTTACTCGGGGGAGCGGGATTGGGATGAGCAGTTCTTC
clone size: NA; D gene: TRBD1; J gene: TRBJ2-2; V gene: TRBV27; CDR3 protein: CASSLQGQLNTGELFF; CDR3 DNA: TGTGCCAGCAGTTTACAGGGACAGCTTAACACCGGGGAGCTGTTTTTT
clone size: NA; D gene: NA; J gene: TRBJ2-7; V gene: TRBV27; CDR3 protein: CASSLLLGPNYEQYF; CDR3 DNA: TGTGCCAGCAGTTTACTCCTGGGACCCAACTACGAGCAGTACTTC
clone size: NA; D gene: NA; J gene: TRBJ1-4; V gene: TRBV5-6; CDR3 protein: CASRRGGDEKLFF; CDR3 DNA: TGTGCCAGCAGGAGAGGGGGGGATGAAAAACTGTTTTTT
clone size: once; D gene: TRBD1; J gene: TRBJ2-7; V gene: TRBV19; CDR3 protein: CATRQGYEQYF; CDR3 DNA: TGTGCCACAAGACAGGGGTACGAGCAGTACTTC
clone size: NA; D gene: TRBD1; J gene: TRBJ1-1; V gene: TRBV30; CDR3 protein: CAWSPGTGEAFF; CDR3 DNA: TGTGCCTGGAGTCCGGGGACAGGGGAAGCTTTCTTT
clone size: NA; D gene: NA; J gene: TRBJ1-2; V gene: TRBV9; CDR3 protein: CASSDEPAIYGYTF; CDR3 DNA: TGTGCCAGCAGCGATGAGCCCGCGATTTATGGCTACACCTTC
clone size: NA; D gene: NA; J gene: TRBJ2-7; V gene: TRBV11-3; CDR3 protein: CASSGDDGAKGYEQYF; CDR3 DNA: TGTGCCAGCTCGGGAGACGACGGGGCGAAAGGCTACGAGCAGTACTTC
clone size: NA; D gene: TRBD1; J gene: TRBJ2-7; V gene: TRBV7-9; CDR3 protein: CASSSIGQDSYEQYF; CDR3 DNA: TGTGCCAGCAGCTCTATTGGACAGGACTCCTACGAGCAGTACTTC
clone size: once; D gene: NA; J gene: TRBJ1-2; V gene: TRBV16; CDR3 protein: CASSLRVGGYTF; CDR3 DNA: TGTGCCAGCAGCCTCCGGGTGGGCGGCTACACCTTC
clone size: NA; D gene: NA; J gene: TRBJ2-2; V gene: TRBV9; CDR3 protein: CASSERRLNTGELFF; CDR3 DNA: TGTGCCAGCAGCGAGCGACGGCTGAACACCGGGGAGCTGTTTTTT
clone size: NA; D gene: TRBD1; J gene: TRBJ1-2; V gene: TRBV9; CDR3 protein: CASSVGQTILLGTGYTF; CDR3 DNA: TGTGCCAGCAGCGTGGGACAGACGATATTATTAGGTACGGGCTACACCTTC
clone size: NA; D gene: NA; J gene: TRBJ1-2; V gene: TRBV6-1; CDR3 protein: CASSQGFYNYGYTF; CDR3 DNA: TGTGCCAGCAGCCAAGGGTTTTATAACTATGGCTACACCTTC
clone size: NA; D gene: NA; J gene: TRBJ2-1; V gene: TRBV27; CDR3 protein: CASSSPQGGRSYNEQFF; CDR3 DNA: TGTGCCAGCAGTTCCCCTCAGGGGGGCCGTTCCTACAATGAGCAGTTCTTC
clone size: NA; D gene: NA; J gene: TRBJ2-1; V gene: TRBV7-9; CDR3 protein: CASSSPPGKDEQFF; CDR3 DNA: TGTGCCAGCAGCTCCCCCCCAGGGAAGGATGAGCAGTTCTTC
clone size: NA; D gene: NA; J gene: TRBJ1-2; V gene: TRBV19; CDR3 protein: CATTPSGHYGYTF; CDR3 DNA: TGTGCCACCACCCCGTCGGGGCACTATGGCTACACCTTC
clone size: NA; D gene: NA; J gene: TRBJ2-7; V gene: TRBV6-1; CDR3 protein: CASSDRANYEQYF; CDR3 DNA: TGTGCCAGCAGTGACAGGGCCAACTACGAGCAGTACTTC
clone size: NA; D gene: TRBD2; J gene: TRBJ2-1; V gene: TRBV15; CDR3 protein: CATSRPGLAGNYNEQFF; CDR3 DNA: TGTGCCACCAGCAGGCCCGGACTAGCGGGAAACTACAATGAGCAGTTCTTC
clone size: NA; D gene: TRBD1; J gene: TRBJ2-1; V gene: TRBV5-4; CDR3 protein: CASSNRDRVYFVQFF; CDR3 DNA: TGTGCCAGCAGCAACCGGGACAGGGTGTATTTTGTGCAGTTCTTC
clone size: NA; D gene: NA; J gene: TRBJ2-3; V gene: TRBV27; CDR3 protein: CASSLVYGSLVDTQYF; CDR3 DNA: TGTGCCAGCAGTTTAGTTTACGGGAGTTTGGTAGATACGCAGTATTTT
clone size: few; D gene: NA; J gene: TRBJ1-1; V gene: TRBV19; CDR3 protein: CASSIVDTSRAEAFF; CDR3 DNA: TGTGCCAGTAGTATAGTTGACACCTCAAGGGCTGAAGCTTTCTTT
clone size: NA; D gene: TRBD1; J gene: TRBJ2-5; V gene: TRBV11-2; CDR3 protein: CASSSRGQGVETQYF; CDR3 DNA: TGTGCCAGCAGCTCACGTGGACAGGGGGTAGAGACCCAGTACTTC
clone size: NA; D gene: NA; J gene: TRBJ2-5; V gene: TRBV29-1; CDR3 protein: CSVEKTGRYQETQYF; CDR3 DNA: TGCAGCGTTGAAAAGACGGGACGATACCAAGAGACCCAGTACTTC
clone size: NA; D gene: TRBD2; J gene: TRBJ2-1; V gene: TRBV28; CDR3 protein: CASSLLAGDFYNEQFF; CDR3 DNA: TGTGCCAGCAGTTTATTAGCGGGGGATTTCTACAATGAGCAGTTCTTC
clone size: NA; D gene: NA; J gene: TRBJ1-1; V gene: TRBV19; CDR3 protein: CASSSGRNTEAFF; CDR3 DNA: TGTGCCAGTAGTTCTGGTAGGAACACTGAAGCTTTCTTT
clone size: NA; D gene: TRBD1; J gene: TRBJ2-7; V gene: TRBV27; CDR3 protein: CASKLMTGRGYYEQYF; CDR3 DNA: TGTGCCAGCAAACTAATGACTGGCAGGGGGTACTACGAGCAGTACTTC
clone size: NA; D gene: TRBD1; J gene: TRBJ2-7; V gene: TRBV27; CDR3 protein: CASSTGTGVGEQYF; CDR3 DNA: TGTGCCAGCAGTACCGGGACAGGGGTTGGGGAGCAGTACTTC
clone size: NA; D gene: NA; J gene: TRBJ1-2; V gene: TRBV9; CDR3 protein: CASSVGRGVANGYTF; CDR3 DNA: TGTGCCAGCAGCGTAGGTAGAGGGGTGGCGAATGGCTACACCTTC
clone size: NA; D gene: TRBD1; J gene: TRBJ1-3; V gene: TRBV5-1; CDR3 protein: CASSKDRGSGNTIYF; CDR3 DNA: TGCGCCAGCAGCAAGGACAGGGGCTCTGGAAACACCATATATTTT
clone size: NA; D gene: NA; J gene: TRBJ1-3; V gene: TRBV29-1; CDR3 protein: CSAIGAGVSSGNTIYF; CDR3 DNA: TGCAGCGCCATCGGGGCCGGCGTCAGCTCTGGAAACACCATATATTTT
clone size: NA; D gene: NA; J gene: TRBJ2-2; V gene: TRBV28; CDR3 protein: CASPIWNTGELFF; CDR3 DNA: TGTGCCAGTCCCATATGGAACACCGGGGAGCTGTTTTTT
clone size: NA; D gene: TRBD2; J gene: TRBJ2-1; V gene: TRBV11-3; CDR3 protein: CASSPHSGRAHNEQFF; CDR3 DNA: TGTGCCAGCAGCCCCCATAGCGGGAGGGCCCACAATGAGCAGTTCTTC
clone size: NA; D gene: NA; J gene: TRBJ1-1; V gene: TRBV13; CDR3 protein: CASSLNRAEAFF; CDR3 DNA: TGTGCCAGCAGCTTAAACAGGGCTGAAGCTTTCTTT
clone size: NA; D gene: TRBD2; J gene: TRBJ2-1; V gene: TRBV2; CDR3 protein: CASSGEPGLAGGDSYNEQFF; CDR3 DNA: TGTGCCAGCAGTGGGGAGCCGGGACTAGCGGGAGGGGACTCCTACAATGAGCAGTTCTTC
clone size: NA; D gene: TRBD1; J gene: TRBJ2-1; V gene: TRBV9; CDR3 protein: CASSVVGDRAYNEQFF; CDR3 DNA: TGTGCCAGCAGCGTAGTTGGGGACAGGGCATACAATGAGCAGTTCTTC
clone size: NA; D gene: NA; J gene: TRBJ2-7; V gene: TRBV19; CDR3 protein: CASSAALDYEQYF; CDR3 DNA: TGTGCCAGTAGCGCGGCCCTCGATTACGAGCAGTACTTC
clone size: NA; D gene: TRBD2; J gene: TRBJ2-1; V gene: TRBV13; CDR3 protein: CASSPGGAGVYEQFF; CDR3 DNA: TGTGCCAGCAGCCCTGGGGGAGCGGGAGTCTATGAGCAGTTCTTC
clone size: NA; D gene: NA; J gene: TRBJ1-2; V gene: TRBV13; CDR3 protein: CASSLGDHGYTF; CDR3 DNA: TGTGCCAGCAGCTTAGGAGATCATGGCTACACCTTC
clone size: NA; D gene: NA; J gene: TRBJ1-5; V gene: TRBV7-9; CDR3 protein: CASSLGGGNQPQHF; CDR3 DNA: TGTGCCAGCAGCTTAGGGGGAGGCAATCAGCCCCAGCATTTT
clone size: NA; D gene: TRBD1; J gene: TRBJ1-1; V gene: TRBV11-3; CDR3 protein: CASSLPTQGTFTEAFF; CDR3 DNA: TGTGCCAGCAGCTTACCGACACAGGGGACCTTCACTGAAGCTTTCTTT
clone size: NA; D gene: TRBD1; J gene: TRBJ1-1; V gene: TRBV7-2; CDR3 protein: CASSPTGLNTEAFF; CDR3 DNA: TGTGCCAGCAGCCCGACAGGGCTGAACACTGAAGCTTTCTTT
clone size: NA; D gene: TRBD2; J gene: TRBJ2-1; V gene: TRBV27; CDR3 protein: CASSWGSGSYNEQFF; CDR3 DNA: TGTGCCAGCAGTTGGGGTAGCGGGAGCTACAATGAGCAGTTCTTC
clone size: NA; D gene: TRBD1; J gene: TRBJ1-1; V gene: TRBV27; CDR3 protein: CASSHRGGDRTEAFF; CDR3 DNA: TGTGCCAGCAGCCACAGGGGAGGGGATAGGACTGAAGCTTTCTTT
clone size: NA; D gene: TRBD1; J gene: TRBJ2-7; V gene: TRBV27; CDR3 protein: CASSPGTGGYEQYF; CDR3 DNA: TGTGCCAGCAGTCCCGGGACAGGGGGATACGAGCAGTACTTC
clone size: NA; D gene: TRBD2; J gene: TRBJ2-1; V gene: TRBV28; CDR3 protein: CASWGSGTSVISEQFF; CDR3 DNA: TGTGCCAGCTGGGGTTCCGGGACTAGCGTTATTTCTGAGCAGTTCTTC